The T cell receptor (beta chain) described here comes from a study of blood T cells in healthy people across ages. Ranging in age from roughly 6 to 90, the donors were healthy Caucasian individuals from Russia. With regard to this clonotype: Its antigen is undetermined.

A second about 7 to 11 cycle PCR used barcoded and J-beta primers. MiXCR, applied by TCRdb to the 5' RACE reads, yields one record per CDR3 protein. The sample yields 2 million or so distinct CDR3 sequences, 40% to 55% seen once. Study-level findings and limits: PBMCs went unsorted, and a conclusive naive versus antigen-experienced comparison was therefore prevented. Long-lived donors had more naive CD4+ cells and higher diversity than aged donors.

Sequenced input: blood. This receptor was taken from a woman between 35 and 50 years old in good health.

The CDR3 DNA sequence: TGCAGTGCTAGAGCCCCGACAGGGAACACCTACGAGCAGTACTTC. Translating it yields CSARAPTGNTYEQYF. The J gene is TRBJ2-7, the V gene TRBV20-1; 7 nucleotides match TRBD1. From germline, CDR1 is DFQATT and CDR2 SNEGSKA (reference sequence). V gave up 1 base and J gave up 2 bases; unmatched junction bases: 8. CDR3 size: 15 residues.